This TCR beta chain stems from a study of Ad26.COV2.S vaccination and SARS-CoV-2 variants. Study-level points and caveats: TCR breadth and depth analyses may have underestimated total T cell responses. While placebo recipients had lower spike-specific TCR breadth, vaccine recipients had more.

Note on this clone: Its antigen is unknown.

Stated treatment: 19 received Ad26.COV2.S at low or high dose, single or two shots; 5 received placebo; per-sample allocation not given. Sampling was performed 63 days after the first vaccine or placebo injection. TCRdb keeps only in-frame clones here, not all; method: immunoSEQ multiplex PCR. The data hold around 420,000 clones, with roughly 90% observed a single time. CDR3 length: 17 residues. Trimming removed 5 bases from V and 4 bases from J; junction bases left unmatched: 12. Germline loops: CDR1 SNHLY, CDR2 FYNNEI. The chain employs TRBV2 and TRBJ1-3; 9 nucleotides agree with TRBD1. Source: peripheral blood, taken in a trial of Ad26.COV2.S vaccine versus placebo. The receptor's source is a person between 18 and 65 years old who received the Ad26.COV2.S COVID-19 vaccine or a placebo. This CDR3 is CASSMNPQGAKGNTIYF. The CDR3 DNA reads as TGTGCCAGCAGTATGAACCCACAGGGGGCTAAAGGAAACACCATATATTTT.